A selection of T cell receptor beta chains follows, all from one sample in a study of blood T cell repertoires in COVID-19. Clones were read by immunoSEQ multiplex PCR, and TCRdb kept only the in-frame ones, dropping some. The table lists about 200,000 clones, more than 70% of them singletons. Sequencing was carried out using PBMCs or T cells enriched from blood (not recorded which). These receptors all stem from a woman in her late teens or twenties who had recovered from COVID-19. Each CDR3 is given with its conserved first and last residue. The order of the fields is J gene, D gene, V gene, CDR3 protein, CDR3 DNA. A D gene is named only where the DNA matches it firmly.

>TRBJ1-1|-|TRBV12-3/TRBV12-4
CASSLGVPTEAFF
TGTGCCAGCAGTTTAGGCGTTCCCACTGAAGCTTTCTTT
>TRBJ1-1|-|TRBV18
CASSLTGLLGTEAFF
TGTGCCAGCTCGCTGACAGGACTTCTCGGAACTGAAGCTTTCTTT
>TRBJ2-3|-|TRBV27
CASSFGGSDTQYF
TGTGCCAGCAGTTTCGGCGGATCAGATACGCAGTATTTT
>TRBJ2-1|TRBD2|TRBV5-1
CASSLSFVLAGDEQFF
TGCGCCAGCAGCTTGAGTTTCGTTCTAGCGGGGGATGAGCAGTTCTTC
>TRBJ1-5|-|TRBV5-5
CASSRELTGGAFGNQPQHF
TGTGCCAGCAGCAGAGAACTGACAGGTGGGGCTTTTGGCAATCAGCCCCAGCATTTT
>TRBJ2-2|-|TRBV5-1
CASSSGYLANTGELFF
TGCGCCAGCTCCAGCGGATACCTCGCGAACACCGGGGAGCTGTTTTTT
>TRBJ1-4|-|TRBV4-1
CASSQLYLTNEKLFF
TGCGCCAGCAGCCAGTTGTACTTAACTAATGAAAAACTGTTTTTT
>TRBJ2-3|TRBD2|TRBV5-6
CASSLEGTSGGTQYF
TGTGCCAGCAGCTTGGAGGGGACTAGCGGGGGAACGCAGTATTTT
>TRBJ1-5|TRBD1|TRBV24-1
CATSDRTGLNQPQHF
TGTGCCACCAGTGATCGGACAGGGCTCAATCAGCCCCAGCATTTT
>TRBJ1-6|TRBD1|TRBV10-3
CAISDQRNRDRVSPLHF
TGTGCCATCAGTGACCAGAGAAACCGGGACAGAGTGTCACCCCTCCACTTT